This T cell receptor beta chain was recovered during a study of cytomegalovirus exposure and HLA in healthy donors. The PCR had 60 Vbeta and 13 Jbeta primers. Assay used: immunoSEQ multiplex PCR; TCRdb lists only in-frame clones, some missing. The data show some 96,000 clones, with 64% seen just once and 2.5% to 3.5% held by the top ten. As for this clone: Its antigen is undetermined.

The CDR3 runs to 12 residues. V was trimmed by 2 bases and J by 5 bases, leaving 5 bases between them. The V gene's germline CDR1 is SGHAT and CDR2 FQNNGV. The study, taken as a whole, reports: It was approximately 160 TCR beta chains that were listed as cytomegalovirus-associated. Common viral pathogens seemed, in a later analysis, to connect with several of the most significant clusters. Another analysis was done later, and it associated approximately 17,000 TCR beta sequences with HLA alleles at 0.05 false discovery rate.

Sequenced input: PBMCs. The sequence was obtained from a man aged 60 to 69 in good health and CMV-seronegative. The chain carries TRBV11-2 and TRBJ2-3; no definite D call. CDR3 DNA: TGTGCCAGCAGCTTACGTAGAGATACGCAGTATTTT. Amino acid sequence: CASSLRRDTQYF. The entire variable domain, with the rest obtained from reference TRBV11-2 and TRBJ2-3, is as follows: EAGVAQSPRYKIIEKRQSVAFWCNPISGHATLYWYQQILGQGPKLLIQFQNNGVVDDSQLPKDRFSAERLKGVDSTLKIQPAKLEDSAVYLCASSLRRDTQYFGPGTRLTVL.